This TCR beta chain was obtained from a study of tumor-infiltrating lymphocytes in primary liver carcinoma. Turning to the study itself: Every patient in the cohort had a primary liver carcinoma. That carcinoma was treated by surgical resection. Roughly 3.5 to 8 million productive TCRbeta reads came from each sample, comparable across tissue types. Tumors measured 4.2 to 10 cm and were stage T1-T3 N0M0.

Concerning this clonotype itself: It may be a read error: a sequence one base away is much more abundant.

They got blood RNA out of unsorted whole blood and also pulled out germline DNA. Reverse transcription of around 0.45 ug total RNA with a constant-region primer produced TCR beta cDNA. Three nested multiplex PCR rounds, a slightly modified ARM-PCR, produced the libraries for TCR beta. With TRBV1-TRBV30 forward primers and a C-beta reverse primer, the first two PCR rounds were run for roughly 9 cycles each. TCRdb reanalysed the multiplex PCR reads using MiXCR and keeps one entry per CDR3 protein. The sample has 300,000 to 400,000 distinct CDR3 sequences, approximately 64% seen once. After removal of 10 bases from V and 1 base from J, the junction contained 7 bases not matched to a gene. CDR1 is MNHEY and CDR2 is SVGEGT in the germline V gene. The CDR3 has 13 amino acids.

Material for sequencing was peripheral blood. The TCR was taken from a man aged 35-49 years with primary liver carcinoma and hepatitis B virus infection. The V gene is TRBV6-2 or TRBV6-3, the J gene TRBJ2-7; 7 bases fit TRBD2. CDR3 protein: CAIRASGSYEQYF. CDR3 coding DNA: TGTGCCATCCGGGCTAGCGGATCCTACGAGCAGTACTTC.